Below, 5 T cell receptor beta chains from the same sample are listed, as sequenced in a study of regulatory T cells in long-lasting Graves disease. Time point here: newly diagnosed GD, antithyroid drugs for less than 3 months. PBMC RNA served as the TCR library source. Libraries of TCR beta came from iRepertoire HTBI primers plus Arm-PCR of CDR3 regions. TCRdb re-called the multiplex PCR reads through MiXCR, storing one row per CDR3 protein. The sample holds about 540,000 distinct CDR3 sequences, approximately 12% seen once. Another study also made use of these data, one on T cells in Graves' hyperthyroidism and ophthalmopathy.

The source material was peripheral blood mononuclear cells (PBMCs), sampled at new diagnosis, from a patient treated with antithyroid drugs. These receptors all stem from a man younger than 45 with Graves disease.

This clonotype has a single count. The chain combines TRBV13 with TRBJ2-1, with a weak D call TRBD2 (6 bases). Trimming took 8 bases from V and 0 from J, leaving 20 bases between them. The CDR3 runs to 17 residues. Germline CDR1 PRHDT, CDR2 FYEKMQ (reference sequence). CDR3 nucleotides: TGTGCCAGCTCACCGTTTCAAGCGGGTCCCTCCTACAATGAGCAGTTCTTC. It yields the protein CASSPFQAGPSYNEQFF.

This clonotype has at least ten counts. J is TRBJ2-1 and V is TRBV20-1, with D perhaps TRBD2 (6 bases). The CDR3 has 11 amino acids. Per germline, CDR1 DFQATT and CDR2 SNEGSKA (reference sequence). Deletions cut 6 bases from V and 10 bases from J, with 13 bases between. CDR3 residues: CSATRIREQFF. Here the CDR3 DNA reads TGCAGTGCGACTAGGATCCGGGAGCAGTTCTTC.

This clonotype has a count of ten or more. In nucleotides, the CDR3 is TGCGCCAGCAGCAATCCCATTCCCGGGACAGGGGATGGCTACACCTTC. Encoded protein: CASSNPIPGTGDGYTF. J is TRBJ1-2 and V is TRBV5-1, with TRBD1 matching over 10 bases. Germline trimming cut 4 bases from V and 6 bases from J; bases unmatched to any gene: 12. This CDR3 spans 16 amino acids. Germline V gene sequence: CDR1 SGHRS, CDR2 YFSETQ.

The V and J genes are TRBV13 and TRBJ2-2; D is perhaps TRBD2 (5 bases). In germline, CDR1 is PRHDT, CDR2 FYEKMQ (reference sequence). This CDR3 has 15 amino acids. V lost 2 bases and J lost 5, with 12 bases in between. CDR3 nucleotides: TGTGCCAGCAGCTTATTACCTAGGGAGACCGGGGAGCTGTTTTTT. Translating gives CASSLLPRETGELFF.

This clonotype was picked up many times. This chain uses TRBV6-1 with TRBJ2-3, with TRBD1 identical over 11 bases. From germline, CDR1 is MNHNS and CDR2 SASEGT. Trimming removed 5 bases from V and 4 bases from J; junction bases left unmatched: 5. The CDR3 extends over 15 amino acids. Here the CDR3 reads CASSKWDRGSDTQYF. In DNA, the CDR3 is TGTGCCAGCAGTAAATGGGACAGGGGGTCAGATACGCAGTATTTT.